This TCR beta chain was obtained from a study of blood T cell repertoires in COVID-19. Study background: COVID-19 samples from acute and convalescent phases originated in the United States, Italy and Spain.

Measured with immunoSEQ multiplex PCR; TCRdb has only the in-frame clones, and not every one. The sample lists about 250,000 clones; about 82% were seen once. The specimen was peripheral blood. The clonotype was recovered from a woman aged 80 or over with COVID-19, enrolled during active disease.

CDR3 bases: TGTGCCAGCTCAGGGGGCAATAATGAAAAACTGTTTTTT. Its translation: CASSGGNNEKLFF. This sequence joins TRBV28 and TRBJ1-4, with 8 bases lining up with TRBD1. The V and J ends lost 8 bases and 4 bases, in that order; junction bases with no gene match: 3. CDR1 MDHEN and CDR2 SYDVKM come from the germline V gene. This CDR3 has 13 residues.